Following are 27 T cell receptor beta chains from one sample sequenced in a study of beta chain features in type 1 diabetes. Every isolated RNA sample was fully reverse transcribed, so sequencing captured expressed TCRB transcripts. Method: immunoSEQ multiplex PCR; TCRdb's copy keeps in-frame clones and lacks some. The sample lists under 550,000 clones, about 10% occurring once. Sequenced input: naive CD4+ T cells from blood. The receptors here all came from a young woman in good health.

This clone was detected ten times or more. Here the CDR3 DNA reads TGTGCCAGCAGCGCAAACAGCGACAATGAGCAGTTCTTC. It codes for CASSANSDNEQFF. This rearrangement joins TRBV7-9 to TRBJ2-1; D remains unclear. The CDR3 contains 13 residues. Trimming cost V 5 bases and J 5 bases, with 10 bases left between them. The germline gives CDR1 SEHNR, CDR2 FQNEAQ (reference sequence).

This clone was observed a few times. The V call is TRBV29-1, the J call TRBJ2-5; the D call may be TRBD1 or TRBD2 (7 bases each). V was shortened by 7 bases and J by 4 bases, with 16 bases between the two germline ends. This CDR3 comprises 13 residues. The germline V gene encodes CDR1 SQVTM and CDR2 ANQGSEA. The chain's CDR3 is CSARGRGGETQYF. CDR3 DNA: TGCAGCGCCCGAGGCAGGGGGGGAGAGACCCAGTACTTC.

This clone was seen a few times. This chain links TRBV25-1 with TRBJ2-7, with 7 bases fitting TRBD2. V lost 6 bases to trimming and J lost 7 bases; unmatched junction nucleotides: 6. The CDR3 has 12 residues. Germline loops: CDR1 MGHDK, CDR2 SYGVNS. Here the CDR3 reads CASRGRGLEQYF. The DNA of the CDR3 is TGTGCCAGCAGAGGGAGGGGTCTTGAGCAGTACTTC.

This clone was observed at least ten times. J is TRBJ2-1 and V is TRBV30; 8 nucleotides match TRBD1. Germline trimming cut 0 bases from V and 4 bases from J; bases unmatched to any gene: 11. Per the germline V gene, CDR1 is GTSNPN and CDR2 is SVGIG (reference sequence). CDR3 length: 17 residues. CDR3 amino acids: CAWSVWARDRFYNEQFF. CDR3 DNA sequence: TGTGCCTGGAGTGTATGGGCCAGGGACAGGTTTTACAATGAGCAGTTCTTC.

The V gene is TRBV28, the J gene TRBJ2-3; D possibly corresponds to TRBD2 (5 bases). V was pared by 2 bases and J by 0 bases, with 9 bases between. Germline V gene lookup returns CDR1 MDHEN and CDR2 SYDVKM. The CDR3 covers 15 residues. The CDR3 is CASSLILVSTDTQYF. As DNA, the CDR3 is TGTGCCAGCAGTTTAATACTAGTTAGCACAGATACGCAGTATTTT.

This sequence joins TRBV15 and TRBJ1-1; TRBD1 might be the D (6 bases). Deletions cut 0 bases from V and 6 bases from J, with 14 bases between. The CDR3 contains 15 residues. Germline CDR1 is LNHNV and CDR2 is YYDKDF (reference sequence). CDR3 sequence reads: CATSRDGQGHSEAFF. The CDR3 DNA follows: TGTGCCACCAGCAGAGATGGCCAGGGACACTCTGAAGCTTTCTTT.

V and J are TRBV10-3 and TRBJ2-5; 7 positions agree with TRBD1. Unmatched junction bases numbered 7, after V lost 10 bases and J lost 2 bases. The V gene's germline CDR1 is ENHRY and CDR2 SYGVKD. CDR3 length: 13 residues. The CDR3, as DNA: TGTGCCACCCAAGGACAGGCTCAAGAGACCCAGTACTTC. Protein: CATQGQAQETQYF.

The chain has TRBV6-5 and TRBJ2-3; 10 positions agree with TRBD1. Unmatched junction bases numbered 3, after V lost 4 bases and J lost 11 bases. The germline gives CDR1 MNHEY, CDR2 SVGAGI. This CDR3 comprises 12 residues. The CDR3 spells CASSWGQGKQYF. CDR3 coding DNA: TGTGCCAGCAGTTGGGGACAGGGGAAGCAGTATTTT.

This clone was picked up a small number of times. The CDR3 region is CASSSRSGSGTYEQYF. The CDR3 DNA is TGTGCCAGCAGCTCCAGATCAGGATCCGGCACCTACGAGCAGTACTTC. The rearrangement uses TRBV7-9 and TRBJ2-7; D uncertain. There are 16 residues in the CDR3. Germline V gene lookup returns CDR1 SEHNR and CDR2 FQNEAQ (reference sequence). Trimming shortened V by 4 bases and J by 2 bases, and 18 bases separated the two germline ends.

This clone was seen more than once but under ten times. Written as DNA, the CDR3 is TGTGCCAGCAGCGGGACTAGCGGGAACTACGAGCAGTACTTC. This encodes CASSGTSGNYEQYF. V usage is TRBV7-9 and J usage is TRBJ2-7, with 13 bases fitting TRBD2. V shed 5 bases and J 3 bases; nucleotides not matched to a gene: 1. Germline CDR1 SEHNR, CDR2 FQNEAQ (reference sequence). CDR3 size: 14 residues.

This clone occurred a few times. The chain recombines TRBV4-3 with TRBJ1-6; D is unresolved. Trimming removed 0 bases at V and 8 bases at J, with 11 bases between. This CDR3 is built from 15 residues. Looked up from germline, CDR1 is LGHNA and CDR2 is YSLEER. CDR3 in DNA: TGCGCCAGCAGCCAAGATTGGGCAGAGGATTCACCCCTCCACTTT. Amino acid sequence: CASSQDWAEDSPLHF.

In its sample, this clone was seen a few times. The V gene is TRBV10-3, the J gene TRBJ2-1, with 7 bases matching TRBD2. CDR3 length equals 12 residues. Trimming took 5 bases from V and 7 from J; bases not matched to a gene: 2. Germline V gene data show CDR1 as ENHRY and CDR2 as SYGVKD. CDR3 nucleotides: TGTGCCATCAGTAATAGCGGGAATGAGCAGTTCTTC. It is translated as CAISNSGNEQFF.

The CDR3 loop is CASSARQANSPLHF. CDR3 coding DNA: TGTGCCAGCAGCGCTAGACAGGCTAATTCACCCCTCCACTTT. The J gene is TRBJ1-6, the V gene TRBV9, with a possible D match to TRBD1 (6 bases). Trimming pared 3 bases from V and 6 bases from J, leaving 10 bases between. Per germline, CDR1 SGDLS and CDR2 YYNGEE. The CDR3 totals 14 residues.

Note on this clone: The sample carries other DNA sequences with the same CDR3. The chain carries TRBV29-1 and TRBJ2-6, with D possibly being TRBD1 (6 bases). The V gene lost 6 bases and the J gene lost 4 bases, with 7 bases spanning the gap. Germline V gives CDR1 SQVTM, CDR2 ANQGSEA. This CDR3 region has 12 residues. The CDR3 DNA reads as TGCAGCGTGGGGGCGGGGGCCAACGTCCTGACTTTC. Translated: CSVGAGANVLTF.

There are a few counts of this clone. At one end, the junction sequence differs from germline, possibly due to a read error. The V call is TRBV27, the J call TRBJ1-6; D is possibly TRBD1 (6 bases). The CDR3 consists of 17 residues. Germline V gene sequence: CDR1 MNHEY, CDR2 SMNVEV (reference sequence). The CDR3 loop reads CASSLSTTGRFYSPLHF. The CDR3 nucleotides read TGTGCCAGCAGTTTATCAACTACAGGGCGATTCTATTCGCCCCTCCACTTT.

The V and J genes are TRBV2 and TRBJ2-7, with 9 bases that match TRBD2. The V and J ends lost 8 bases and 4 bases, in that order; junction bases with no gene match: 12. The CDR3 covers 15 residues. Germline V gives CDR1 SNHLY, CDR2 FYNNEI. Here the CDR3 reads CASDAGLAFGYEQYV. DNA for the CDR3: TGTGCCAGCGACGCGGGACTAGCATTTGGTTACGAGCAGTACGTC.

The chain joins TRBV5-1 to TRBJ2-7; TRBD1 aligns across 7 bases. V gave up 0 bases and J gave up 5 bases; unmatched junction bases: 2. The CDR3 loop spans 13 amino acids. The V gene's germline CDR1 is SGHRS and CDR2 YFSETQ. The CDR3 sequence: CASSLGQGNEQYV. The CDR3 coding sequence is TGCGCCAGCAGCTTGGGACAGGGAAACGAGCAGTACGTC.

The rearrangement links TRBV5-1 to TRBJ1-2, with a weak D call TRBD1 (5 bases). The CDR3 spans 14 residues. V was pared by 4 bases and J by 3 bases, with 13 bases between. Germline V CDR1 and CDR2: SGHRS, YFSETQ. Written as DNA, the CDR3 is TGCGCCAGCAGCCTAGGGACGCCCGACTATGGCTACACCTTC. Amino acid sequence: CASSLGTPDYGYTF. The whole variable domain, filled in from reference TRBV5-1 and TRBJ1-2, reads KAGVTQTPRYLIKTRGQQVTLSCSPISGHRSVSWYQQTPGQGLQFLFEYFSETQRNKGNFPGRFSGRQFSNSRSEMNVSTLELGDSALYLCASSLGTPDYGYTFGSGTRLTVV.

This clone was counted ten times or more. The chain couples TRBV7-9 to TRBJ2-7, with a possible D match to TRBD1 (6 bases). CDR1 is SEHNR, CDR2 FQNEAQ, per germline (reference sequence). With 4 bases removed from V and 5 bases from J, the gap between germline ends came to 15 bases. The CDR3 is 14 residues long. CDR3: CASSSRQGNHEQYF. For the CDR3, the DNA is TGTGCCAGCAGCTCCCGCCAGGGGAACCACGAGCAGTACTTC.

CDR3 in amino acids: CASRTHRGLCNQPQHF. CDR3 in DNA: TGCGCCAGCAGGACACACAGGGGACTATGCAATCAGCCCCAGCATTTT. The V and J genes are TRBV4-3 and TRBJ1-5; TRBD1 aligns across 7 bases. With 6 bases clipped from V and 2 bases from J, the junction kept 10 bases outside the gene matches. CDR3 size: 16 residues. Germline CDR1 LGHNA, CDR2 YSLEER.

This chain joins TRBV7-2 and TRBJ2-7; no reliable D call. The germline CDR1 and CDR2 sequences are SGHTA and FQGNSA. Trimming shortened V by 1 base and J by 1 base, and 5 bases separated the two germline ends. This CDR3 is 13 amino acids long. The CDR3: CASSLDGSYEQYF. The CDR3 bases are TGTGCCAGCAGCTTAGATGGGTCCTACGAGCAGTACTTC.

The chain is built from TRBV15 and TRBJ2-7, with a weak D call TRBD1 (6 bases). V lost 4 bases, J lost 7 bases, and 14 bases lay in between. In germline, CDR1 is LNHNV, CDR2 YYDKDF (reference sequence). CDR3 length: 13 amino acids. The CDR3 spells CATSTYAGAEQYF. CDR3 bases: TGTGCCACCAGCACCTATGCAGGGGCGGAGCAGTACTTC.

The chain links TRBV2 to TRBJ2-7; unclear D gene. The V and J ends lost 5 bases and 0 bases respectively, with 26 bases between them. The CDR3 has 19 residues. Germline values: CDR1 SNHLY, CDR2 FYNNEI. This CDR3 is CASSISRTFAPDSSYEQYF. Written as DNA, the CDR3 is TGTGCCAGCAGTATATCTCGGACCTTCGCGCCCGATAGCTCCTACGAGCAGTACTTC.

This clone showed up just a few times. In nucleotides, the CDR3 is TGCGCCAGCAGCCGTACCCCCACTAGAAGCTCCTACAATGAGCAGTTCTTC. The encoded protein is CASSRTPTRSSYNEQFF. The V and J genes are TRBV5-1 and TRBJ2-1; the D gene is possibly TRBD2 (5 bases). CDR3 length: 17 amino acids. Germline values: CDR1 SGHRS, CDR2 YFSETQ. The V and J ends lost 4 bases and 0 bases respectively, with 17 bases between them.

This clone was seen a handful of times. J is TRBJ2-5 and V is TRBV7-2; possibly TRBD1 for D (6 bases). Germline V gene data show CDR1 as SGHTA and CDR2 as FQGNSA. CDR3 length: 14 residues. V was pared by 2 bases and J by 4 bases, with 11 bases between. CDR3 bases: TGTGCCAGCAGCTTAAACCAGGGGCGAGAGACCCAGTACTTC. It encodes CASSLNQGRETQYF.

This clone was seen only a few times. The gene calls are TRBV25-1 and TRBJ2-1; TRBD1 agrees at 10 bases. The CDR3 contains 14 residues. Germline V gene lookup returns CDR1 MGHDK and CDR2 SYGVNS. J was trimmed by 8 bases and V by 5 bases; bases with no gene match: 6. The CDR3 loop reads CASSLRQGAHEQFF. DNA for the CDR3: TGTGCCAGCAGTTTGCGACAGGGGGCCCATGAGCAGTTCTTC.

This clone was counted a few times. This chain joins TRBV7-2 and TRBJ2-7; the match to TRBD2 covers 8 bases. This CDR3 has 16 amino acids. Trimming removed 1 base from V and 5 bases from J; junction bases left unmatched: 10. CDR1 is SGHTA, CDR2 FQGNSA, per germline. The CDR3 sequence: CASSLGSGGRSNEQYF. The CDR3 bases are TGTGCCAGCAGCTTAGGGTCCGGCGGGAGGTCAAACGAGCAGTACTTC.